This entry describes one T cell receptor beta chain. Antigen unknown. The sample comes from a study of T cell responses to AZD1222 COVID-19 vaccine. Study-wide results and caveats: Spike-specific TCR breadth and depth grew following two AZD1222 doses. Just 5 or 6 AZD1222 recipients tested seropositive at baseline. Distributed over spike, vaccine-associated CD4 TCRs predominated at 160-218 and 743-854.

CDR3 length equals 15 residues. Trimming took 0 bases from V and 5 from J, leaving 12 bases between them. The V gene's germline CDR1 is MNHEY and CDR2 SMNVEV (reference sequence). Only in-frame clones appear in the TCRdb table, and some are missing; sequencing was by immunoSEQ multiplex PCR. This sample yields 75,000 to 95,000 clones, of which roughly 86% are seen a single time; roughly 2.8% belongs to the top ten. The V call is TRBV27, the J call TRBJ2-3; D unclear. The sequencing here drew on peripheral blood, taken on day 0 of MenACWY control vaccination. This sequence originates from an adult in good health. Here the CDR3 reads CASSLSGVPVDTQYF. As DNA, the CDR3 is TGTGCCAGCAGTTTATCTGGGGTCCCGGTAGATACGCAGTATTTT.